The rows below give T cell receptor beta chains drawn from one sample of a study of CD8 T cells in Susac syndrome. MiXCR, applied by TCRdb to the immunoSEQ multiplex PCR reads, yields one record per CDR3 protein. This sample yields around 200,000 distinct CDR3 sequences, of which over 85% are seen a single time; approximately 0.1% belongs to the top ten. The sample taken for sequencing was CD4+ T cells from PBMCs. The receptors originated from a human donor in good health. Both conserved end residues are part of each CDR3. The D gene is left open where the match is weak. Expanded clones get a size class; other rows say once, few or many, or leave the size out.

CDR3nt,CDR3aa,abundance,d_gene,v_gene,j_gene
TGTGCCAGCAGCTTCCCCAATGGGGCGGGGGAAGACGAGCAGTACTTC,CASSFPNGAGEDEQYF,NA,TRBD2,TRBV7-2,TRBJ2-7
TGTGCCAGCAGCCCTTCCTCGGGGGGGCCCTCCTACGAGCAGTACTTC,CASSPSSGGPSYEQYF,NA,TRBD2,TRBV7-2,TRBJ2-7
TGTGCCAGCAGACCGGACGCCACCGGGGAGCTGTTTTTT,CASRPDATGELFF,once,NA,TRBV12-3/TRBV12-4,TRBJ2-2
TGCAGTGCTAGAGGGGGGGCTAGCGGGTACAATGAGCAGTTCTTC,CSARGGASGYNEQFF,NA,TRBD2,TRBV20-1,TRBJ2-1
TGCAGTGCCTGCCAACAACTAACGGCTGAGCAGTTCTTC,CSACQQLTAEQFF,NA,NA,TRBV20-1,TRBJ2-1
TGCAGTGCTACGGGACTAGCGGGGGGAAATGAGCAGTTCTTC,CSATGLAGGNEQFF,NA,TRBD2,TRBV20-1,TRBJ2-1
TGTGCCAGCAGTGGGGGGCCTCGGGAAACTTTCTTT,CASSGGPRETFF,NA,NA,TRBV25-1,TRBJ1-1
TGTGCCAGCAGTTTCGGCAGGGGGCGAATCAAAAACATTCAGTACTTC,CASSFGRGRIKNIQYF,NA,TRBD1,TRBV12-3/TRBV12-4,TRBJ2-4
TGTGCCAGCAGTCCGACAGCACAACTTGAAGCTTTCTTT,CASSPTAQLEAFF,NA,NA,TRBV27,TRBJ1-1
TGTGCCACCAGCAGGATAGCGGGGCCCACAGATACGCAGTATTTT,CATSRIAGPTDTQYF,NA,TRBD2,TRBV15,TRBJ2-3
TGCAGTGCTTGGGACGGCACAGATACGCAGTATTTT,CSAWDGTDTQYF,once,NA,TRBV20-1,TRBJ2-3
TGTGCCAGCAGTCAACAGGGGGTAAGGGAAAAACTGTTTTTT,CASSQQGVREKLFF,NA,TRBD1,TRBV3-1,TRBJ1-4
TGTGCCTGGACCCCGCGCCCGGGACTGGCATTGAGAGATACGCAGTATTTT,CAWTPRPGLALRDTQYF,NA,NA,TRBV30,TRBJ2-3
TGTGCCAGCAGTTTAGTGGGGGATCGTCAGCCCCAGCATTTT,CASSLVGDRQPQHF,NA,NA,TRBV27,TRBJ1-5
TGCGCCAGCAGCCAAGGACCGAGATCCTCTGGGGCCAACGTCCTGACTTTC,CASSQGPRSSGANVLTF,once,NA,TRBV4-1,TRBJ2-6
TGCAGTGCTACCCTAGGTGGGGGAGAAGAGACCCAGTACTTC,CSATLGGGEETQYF,NA,NA,TRBV20-1,TRBJ2-5
TGCAGCGTCCTAGCGGGGGGATACAATGAGCAGTTCTTC,CSVLAGGYNEQFF,once,TRBD2,TRBV29-1,TRBJ2-1
TGTGCCAGCAGCCACCCGGGTGCGGGTAATCCCTATGGCTACACCTTC,CASSHPGAGNPYGYTF,NA,NA,TRBV9,TRBJ1-2
TGTGCCAGCAGTTTTCAAGGGGGAAACTCCTACGAGCAGTACTTC,CASSFQGGNSYEQYF,NA,NA,TRBV27,TRBJ2-7
TGCAGTGCTAGAGATTGGGGGGATGGCTACACCTTC,CSARDWGDGYTF,NA,NA,TRBV20-1,TRBJ1-2
TGTGCCAGCAGCTTAGCCGTAGGCGGAACCTACGAGCAGTACTTC,CASSLAVGGTYEQYF,NA,NA,TRBV7-9,TRBJ2-7
TGTGCCACCAGCGTCCTTAGAGGTCCCTACGAGCAGTACTTC,CATSVLRGPYEQYF,NA,NA,TRBV15,TRBJ2-7
TGTGCCAGCAGTTTCCTAGCGGGAGTGGGCCAAGAGACCCAGTACTTC,CASSFLAGVGQETQYF,NA,TRBD2,TRBV27,TRBJ2-5
TGCAGCGTCCCCCCCGGGGATACGCAGTATTTT,CSVPPGDTQYF,NA,NA,TRBV29-1,TRBJ2-3
TGTGCCAGCAGCGTATCCTTACAGGGGCCGCGATCTAACTATGGCTACACCTTC,CASSVSLQGPRSNYGYTF,NA,TRBD1,TRBV9,TRBJ1-2
TGCAGTGCTAGGAGTCTAGCGGTGGATACGCAGTATTTT,CSARSLAVDTQYF,NA,TRBD2,TRBV20-1,TRBJ2-3
TGTGCCAGCAGGCAAACAGGGGGCTCCCTCGGACCCCAGCATTTT,CASRQTGGSLGPQHF,NA,TRBD1,TRBV6-5,TRBJ1-5
TGTGCCAGCAGTTTCGGGGGAGGTGGTAATCAGCCCCAGCATTTT,CASSFGGGGNQPQHF,NA,NA,TRBV27,TRBJ1-5
TGTGCCAGCAGCCGGGGGCCTGCCACAGATACGCAGTATTTT,CASSRGPATDTQYF,NA,NA,TRBV5-6,TRBJ2-3
TGCAGCGCCAGTGAGGGCACCGGGGAGCTGTTTTTT,CSASEGTGELFF,NA,NA,TRBV29-1,TRBJ2-2
TGTGCCAGAGACAGGTACTACGAGCAGTACTTC,CARDRYYEQYF,NA,NA,TRBV19,TRBJ2-7